These 19 T cell receptor beta chains share one sample of origin, sequenced in a study of T cell responses to AZD1222 COVID-19 vaccine. Generated by immunoSEQ multiplex PCR, the TCRdb table keeps only in-frame clones and is missing some. The sample has some 120,000 clones; about 87% are singletons. Sequencing used peripheral blood, obtained on day 0 of AZD1222 vaccination. These receptor sequences come from an adult in good health.

The chain's CDR3 is CASSWRGRVGQPQHF. The CDR3 coding sequence is TGTGCCAGCTCCTGGAGGGGGAGGGTTGGTCAGCCCCAGCATTTT. The V gene is TRBV27, the J gene TRBJ1-5, with D maybe TRBD1 (6 bases). Trimming took 8 bases from V and 6 from J, leaving 20 bases between them. This CDR3 is built from 15 residues. Germline CDR1 MNHEY, CDR2 SMNVEV (reference sequence).

The chain joins TRBV29-1 to TRBJ1-5, with D uncertain. CDR3 length: 12 residues. The V end lost 5 bases, the J end lost 4 bases, and 9 bases lay between the germline ends. Germline assignment: CDR1 SQVTM and CDR2 ANQGSEA. CDR3 sequence (DNA): TGCAGCGTTAGTATGGGAAATCAGCCCCAGCATTTT. As protein: CSVSMGNQPQHF.

This clone was seen only once. The V call is TRBV29-1, the J call TRBJ2-7, with TRBD1 matching over 12 bases. Germline-derived CDR1 and CDR2 are SQVTM and ANQGSEA. Trimming took 6 bases from V and 7 from J; bases not matched to a gene: 7. The CDR3 covers 13 residues. The CDR3 DNA reads as TGCAGCGTACCGGGACAGGGGGCCTTTGAGCAGTACTTC. Translated: CSVPGQGAFEQYF.

In DNA form, the CDR3 reads TGTGCCAGCAGTTATCTCACTAGCACAGATACGCAGTATTTT. Protein sequence: CASSYLTSTDTQYF. This chain joins TRBV6-5 and TRBJ2-3; no clear D gene. The CDR3 is 14 amino acids. Germline lookup yields CDR1 MNHEY and CDR2 SVGAGI. Trimming left V 3 bases short and J 0 bases short, with 7 bases between.

This rearrangement joins TRBV18 to TRBJ2-7, with D possibly being TRBD1 (7 bases). V lost 2 bases to trimming and J lost 3 bases, with 14 bases between them. The CDR3 totals 15 residues. Germline CDR1 and CDR2: KGHSH and LQKENI. The CDR3 nucleotides are TGTGCCAGCTCACCAGGGGGGACAGAACGCTACGAGCAGTACTTC. This codes for CASSPGGTERYEQYF.

J is TRBJ1-4 and V is TRBV3-1 (or the pseudogene TRBV3-2), with a weak D call TRBD1 (6 bases). The germline CDR1 and CDR2 sequences are LGHDT and YNNKEL (reference sequence). The CDR3 contains 15 residues. V was shortened by 4 bases and J by 3 bases, with 12 bases between the two germline ends. CDR3 in DNA: TGTGCCAGCAGCCCACGTACAGGGTCTAATGAAAAACTGTTTTTT. Encoded protein: CASSPRTGSNEKLFF.

The chain couples TRBV5-1 to TRBJ1-4; D is uncertain. The CDR3 length is 15 residues. Germline-derived CDR1 and CDR2 are SGHRS and YFSETQ. V shed 1 base and J shed 0 bases, with 7 bases lying between them. In DNA form, the CDR3 reads TGCGCCAGCAGCTTGTCAACAGCAACTAATGAAAAACTGTTTTTT. As protein: CASSLSTATNEKLFF.

This chain connects TRBV5-1 to TRBJ1-1, with a tentative D call TRBD1 (5 bases). CDR1 and CDR2 from the germline V gene are SGHRS and YFSETQ. This CDR3 has 15 amino acids. V lost 0 bases and J 1 base, leaving 10 bases between the germline ends. CDR3 in DNA: TGCGCCAGCAGCTTGGCTTCGGGGGGGAACACTGAAGCTTTCTTT. Its protein is CASSLASGGNTEAFF. The full variable domain, completed using reference TRBV5-1 and TRBJ1-1, is KAGVTQTPRYLIKTRGQQVTLSCSPISGHRSVSWYQQTPGQGLQFLFEYFSETQRNKGNFPGRFSGRQFSNSRSEMNVSTLELGDSALYLCASSLASGGNTEAFFGQGTRLTVV.

CDR3 sequence reads: CASSQSLGGAHGYTF. The CDR3 DNA sequence: TGTGCCAGCAGCCAAAGCTTGGGAGGGGCGCATGGCTACACCTTC. The chain combines TRBV3-1 (or the pseudogene TRBV3-2) with TRBJ1-2; a weak D match, TRBD1 (5 bases). From germline, CDR1 is LGHDT and CDR2 YNNKEL (reference sequence). This CDR3 is built from 15 residues. Trimming shortened V by 2 bases and J by 6 bases, and 16 bases separated the two germline ends.

This rearrangement joins TRBV6-2 or TRBV6-3 to TRBJ1-5, with 9 bases lining up with TRBD1. Germline V gives CDR1 MNHEY, CDR2 SVGEGT. CDR3 length: 16 residues. V shed 1 base and J 3 bases; nucleotides not matched to a gene: 4. The CDR3: CASSYWGQGSNQPQHF. The DNA of the CDR3 is TGTGCCAGCAGTTACTGGGGACAGGGTTCCAATCAGCCCCAGCATTTT.

The V and J genes are TRBV10-3 and TRBJ1-5; weak D call: TRBD1 (5 bases). CDR3 length: 13 amino acids. Trimming removed 5 bases from V and 5 bases from J, with 10 bases in between. Germline V lookup: CDR1 ENHRY, CDR2 SYGVKD. CDR3 DNA sequence: TGTGCCATCAGTATGACAGACGATCAGCCCCAGCATTTT. It specifies CAISMTDDQPQHF.

This chain links TRBV7-2 with TRBJ2-7; D may be TRBD1 (5 bases). CDR3 length: 17 residues. Germline V gene sequence: CDR1 SGHTA, CDR2 FQGNSA. The ends were cut back, 1 base at V and 3 bases at J, with 19 bases in the middle. The CDR3 DNA is TGTGCCAGCAGCTTAGGGTACAGGATTGGAGAGTACTACGAGCAGTACTTC. It is translated as CASSLGYRIGEYYEQYF.

The rearrangement uses TRBV5-4 and TRBJ2-6; D is unclear. The CDR3 length is 14 residues. Germline-derived CDR1 and CDR2 are SGHNT and YYREEE (reference sequence). Trimming cost V 3 bases and J 4 bases, with 8 bases left between them. Here the CDR3 DNA reads TGTGCCAGCAGCTCCGTGGGGGGGGCCAACGTCCTGACTTTC. The encoded protein is CASSSVGGANVLTF.

This sequence joins TRBV6-6 and TRBJ2-1; 9 bases are shared with TRBD2. This CDR3 contains 12 residues. Trimming removed 6 bases from V and 7 bases from J; junction bases left unmatched: 1. Germline CDR1 reads MNHNY; CDR2 reads SVGAGI (reference sequence). CDR3 sequence reads: CASRAGGNEQFF. In nucleotides, the CDR3 is TGTGCCAGCAGGGCGGGGGGGAATGAGCAGTTCTTC.

The chain is built from TRBV7-6 and TRBJ1-2, with D possibly matching TRBD1 (5 bases). Germline V gene sequence: CDR1 SGHVS, CDR2 FNYEAQ. V was pared by 2 bases and J by 7 bases, with 8 bases between. The CDR3 extends over 12 amino acids. The CDR3 DNA follows: TGTGCCAGCAGCTTACAGGGTGGTGGCTACACCTTC. It codes for CASSLQGGGYTF.

The rearrangement links TRBV6-1 to TRBJ2-5, with D perhaps TRBD1 or TRBD2 (6 bases each). Germline V gene sequence: CDR1 MNHNS, CDR2 SASEGT. The ends were cut back, 0 bases at V and 4 bases at J, with 12 bases in the middle. The CDR3 loop spans 15 amino acids. In DNA, the CDR3 is TGTGCCAGCAGTGAAGCTTACGGGGGCGGAGAGACCCAGTACTTC. It is translated as CASSEAYGGGETQYF.

The CDR3 is CASSFTRAPYEQYF. Here the CDR3 DNA reads TGTGCCAGCAGTTTTACTCGGGCCCCCTACGAGCAGTACTTC. The chain links TRBV28 to TRBJ2-7; D ambiguous. The CDR3 contains 14 residues. CDR1 and CDR2 from the germline V gene are MDHEN and SYDVKM. Trimming cost V 3 bases and J 2 bases, with 11 bases left between them. Full variable domain (missing parts from reference TRBV28 and TRBJ2-7): DVKVTQSSRYLVKRTGEKVFLECVQDMDHENMFWYRQDPGLGLRLIYFSYDVKMKEKGDIPEGYSVSREKKERFSLILESASTNQTSMYLCASSFTRAPYEQYFGPGTRLTVT.

The rearrangement uses TRBV28 and TRBJ1-5; D unclear. Germline-derived CDR1 and CDR2 are MDHEN and SYDVKM. V was pared by 2 bases and J by 5 bases, with 4 bases between. The CDR3 extends over 12 amino acids. This CDR3 is CASSLNYQPQHF. The DNA of the CDR3 is TGTGCCAGCAGTTTAAATTATCAGCCCCAGCATTTT.

In regard to this clone: Distinct nucleotide sequences in the sample also encode this CDR3. This CDR3 is CASSQGANYGYTF. CDR3 sequence (DNA): TGTGCCAGCAGCCAAGGGGCAAACTATGGCTACACCTTC. The rearrangement joins TRBV14 to TRBJ1-2; D is undetermined. V was clipped by 1 base and J by 2 bases, with 5 bases between them. Germline CDR1 is SGHDN and CDR2 is FVKESK. This CDR3 comprises 13 residues.